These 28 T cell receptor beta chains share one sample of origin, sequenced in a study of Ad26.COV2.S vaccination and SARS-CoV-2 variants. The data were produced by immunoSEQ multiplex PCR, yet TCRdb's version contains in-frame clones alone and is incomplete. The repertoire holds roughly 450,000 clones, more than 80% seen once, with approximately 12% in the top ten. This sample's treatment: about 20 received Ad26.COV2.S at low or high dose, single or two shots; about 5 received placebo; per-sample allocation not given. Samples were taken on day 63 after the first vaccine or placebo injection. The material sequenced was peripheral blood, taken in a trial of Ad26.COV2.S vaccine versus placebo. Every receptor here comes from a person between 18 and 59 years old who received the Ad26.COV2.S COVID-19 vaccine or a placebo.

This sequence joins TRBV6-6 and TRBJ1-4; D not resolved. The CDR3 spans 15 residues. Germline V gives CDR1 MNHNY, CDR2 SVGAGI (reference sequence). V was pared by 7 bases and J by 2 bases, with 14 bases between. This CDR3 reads CASTLLGMTNEKLFF. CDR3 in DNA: TGTGCCAGCACCCTATTGGGCATGACTAATGAAAAACTGTTTTTT.

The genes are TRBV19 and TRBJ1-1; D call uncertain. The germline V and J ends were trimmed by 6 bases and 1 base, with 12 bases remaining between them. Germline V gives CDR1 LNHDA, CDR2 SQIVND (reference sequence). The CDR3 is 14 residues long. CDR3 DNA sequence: TGTGCCAGTAGCCCTGTGGTGGAGAACACTGAAGCTTTCTTT. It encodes CASSPVVENTEAFF. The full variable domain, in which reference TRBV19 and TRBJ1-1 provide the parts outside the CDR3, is DGGITQSPKYLFRKEGQNVTLSCEQNLNHDAMYWYRQDPGQGLRLIYYSQIVNDFQKGDIAEGYSVSREKKESFPLTVTSAQKNPTAFYLCASSPVVENTEAFFGQGTRLTVV.

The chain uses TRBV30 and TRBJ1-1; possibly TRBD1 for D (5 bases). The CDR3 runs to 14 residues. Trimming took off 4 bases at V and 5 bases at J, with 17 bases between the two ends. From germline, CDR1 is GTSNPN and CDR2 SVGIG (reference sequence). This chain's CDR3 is CAWKVEPGRTEAFF. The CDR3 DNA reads TGTGCCTGGAAAGTAGAGCCAGGGAGGACTGAAGCTTTCTTT.

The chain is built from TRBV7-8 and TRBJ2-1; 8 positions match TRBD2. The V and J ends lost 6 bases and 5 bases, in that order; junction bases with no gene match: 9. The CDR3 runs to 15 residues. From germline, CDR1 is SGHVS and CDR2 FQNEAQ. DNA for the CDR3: TGTGCCAGCAGTTACAGACTAGCGAACCACAATGAGCAGTTCTTC. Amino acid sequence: CASSYRLANHNEQFF.

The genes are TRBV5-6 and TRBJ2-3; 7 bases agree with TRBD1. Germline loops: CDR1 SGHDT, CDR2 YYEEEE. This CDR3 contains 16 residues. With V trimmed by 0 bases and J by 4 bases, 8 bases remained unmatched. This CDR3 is CASSLVGRGRADTQYF. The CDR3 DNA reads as TGTGCCAGCAGCTTGGTAGGAAGGGGGCGCGCAGATACGCAGTATTTT.

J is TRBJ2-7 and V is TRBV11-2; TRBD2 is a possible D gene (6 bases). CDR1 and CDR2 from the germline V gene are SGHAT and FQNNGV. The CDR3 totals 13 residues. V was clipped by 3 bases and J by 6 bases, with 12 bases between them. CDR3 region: CASSFAGTSEQYF. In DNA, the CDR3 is TGTGCCAGCAGCTTCGCCGGGACTTCCGAGCAGTACTTC.

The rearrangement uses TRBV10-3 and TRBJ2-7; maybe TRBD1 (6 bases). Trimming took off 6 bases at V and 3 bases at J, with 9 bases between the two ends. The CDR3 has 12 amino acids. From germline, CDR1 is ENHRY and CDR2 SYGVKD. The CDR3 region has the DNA TGTGCCATCAGGGACAGTAACTACGAGCAGTACTTC. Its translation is CAIRDSNYEQYF.

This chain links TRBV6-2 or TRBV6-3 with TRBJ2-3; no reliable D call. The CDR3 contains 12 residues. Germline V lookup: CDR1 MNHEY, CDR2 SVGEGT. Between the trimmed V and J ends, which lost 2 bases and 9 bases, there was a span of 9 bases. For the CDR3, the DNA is TGTGCCAGCAGTTACAGGTCGGTGACGCAGTATTTT. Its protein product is CASSYRSVTQYF.

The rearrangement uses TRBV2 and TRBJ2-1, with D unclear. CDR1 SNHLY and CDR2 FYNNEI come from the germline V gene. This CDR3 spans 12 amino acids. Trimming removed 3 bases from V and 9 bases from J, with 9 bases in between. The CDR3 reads CASSEDHGEQFF. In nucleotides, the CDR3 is TGTGCCAGCAGTGAGGACCACGGTGAGCAGTTCTTC.

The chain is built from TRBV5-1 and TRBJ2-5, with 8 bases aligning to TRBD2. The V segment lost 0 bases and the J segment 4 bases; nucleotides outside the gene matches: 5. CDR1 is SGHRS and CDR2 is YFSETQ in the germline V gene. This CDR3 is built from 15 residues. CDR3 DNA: TGCGCCAGCAGCTTGGTGGGTAGCGGGACAGAGACCCAGTACTTC. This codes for CASSLVGSGTETQYF.

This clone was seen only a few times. The CDR3 is CSVEDQGGGYTF. DNA of the CDR3: TGCAGCGTTGAAGATCAGGGGGGCGGCTACACCTTC. The chain uses TRBV29-1 and TRBJ1-2, with TRBD1 matching 7 bases. The germline CDR1 and CDR2 sequences are SQVTM and ANQGSEA. Losses at the gene ends were 0 bases for V and 8 bases for J; bases not matched to a gene: 3. The length of the CDR3 is 12 residues.

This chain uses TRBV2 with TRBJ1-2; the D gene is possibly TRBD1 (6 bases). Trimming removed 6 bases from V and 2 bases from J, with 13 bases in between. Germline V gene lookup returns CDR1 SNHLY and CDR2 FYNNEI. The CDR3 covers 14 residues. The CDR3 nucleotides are TGTGCCAGCAGGGCGGACAGTGGCAACTATGGCTACACCTTC. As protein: CASRADSGNYGYTF.

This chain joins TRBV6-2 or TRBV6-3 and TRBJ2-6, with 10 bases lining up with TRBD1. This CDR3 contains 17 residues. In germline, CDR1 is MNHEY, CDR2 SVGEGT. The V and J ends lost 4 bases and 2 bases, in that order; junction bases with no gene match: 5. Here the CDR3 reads CASSFPGTGAGANVLTF. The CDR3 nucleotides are TGTGCCAGCAGTTTCCCCGGGACAGGGGCTGGGGCCAACGTCCTGACTTTC.

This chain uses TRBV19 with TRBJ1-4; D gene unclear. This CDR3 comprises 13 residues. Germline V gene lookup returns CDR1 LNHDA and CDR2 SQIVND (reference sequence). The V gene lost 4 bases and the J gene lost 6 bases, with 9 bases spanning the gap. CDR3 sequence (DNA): TGTGCCAGTAGTAAGTCCGGGGATGAAAAACTGTTTTTT. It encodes CASSKSGDEKLFF.

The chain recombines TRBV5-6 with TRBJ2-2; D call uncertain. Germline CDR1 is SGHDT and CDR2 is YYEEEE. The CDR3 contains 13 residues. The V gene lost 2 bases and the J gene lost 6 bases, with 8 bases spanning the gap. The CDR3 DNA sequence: TGTGCCAGCAGCTTACTAATTTCCGGGGAGCTGTTTTTT. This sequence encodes CASSLLISGELFF.

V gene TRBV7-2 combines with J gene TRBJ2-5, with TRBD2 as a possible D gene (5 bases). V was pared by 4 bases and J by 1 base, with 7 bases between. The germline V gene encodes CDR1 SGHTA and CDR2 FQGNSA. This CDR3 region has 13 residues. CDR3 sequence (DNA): TGTGCCAGCAGCTCCGCGGGCCAAGAGACCCAGTACTTC. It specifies CASSSAGQETQYF. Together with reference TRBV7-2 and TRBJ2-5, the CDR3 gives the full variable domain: GAGVSQSPSNKVTEKGKDVELRCDPISGHTALYWYRQSLGQGLEFLIYFQGNSAPDKSGLPSDRFSAERTGGSVSTLTIQRTQQEDSAVYLCASSSAGQETQYFGPGTRLLVL.

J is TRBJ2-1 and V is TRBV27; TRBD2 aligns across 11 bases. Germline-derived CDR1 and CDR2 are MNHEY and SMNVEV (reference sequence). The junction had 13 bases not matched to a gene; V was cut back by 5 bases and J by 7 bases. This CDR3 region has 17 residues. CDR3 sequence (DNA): TGTGCCAGCAGTCCATTCGCGGGACTAGCGGACAGAAATGAGCAGTTCTTC. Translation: CASSPFAGLADRNEQFF.

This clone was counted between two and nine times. The CDR3 DNA sequence: TGTGCCAGCAGCTTGCTAGCGCGAGGGGAGACCCAGTACTTC. Its protein product is CASSLLARGETQYF. The V gene is TRBV7-6, the J gene TRBJ2-5, with D possibly matching TRBD2 (6 bases). The CDR3 runs to 14 residues. Trimming removed 3 bases at V and 5 bases at J, with 13 bases between. CDR1 SGHVS and CDR2 FNYEAQ come from the germline V gene. Looking up the rest from reference TRBV7-6 and TRBJ2-5 gives the full variable domain: GAGVSQSPRYKVTKRGQDVALRCDPISGHVSLYWYRQALGQGPEFLTYFNYEAQQDKSGLPNDRFSAERPEGSISTLTIQRTEQRDSAMYRCASSLLARGETQYFGPGTRLLVL.

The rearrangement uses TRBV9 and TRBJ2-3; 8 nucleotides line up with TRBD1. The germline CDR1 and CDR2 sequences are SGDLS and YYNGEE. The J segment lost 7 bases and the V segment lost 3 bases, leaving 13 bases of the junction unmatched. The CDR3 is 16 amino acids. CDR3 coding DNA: TGTGCCAGCAGCGCCGATACAGGGGGTCATAGGAATACGCAGTATTTT. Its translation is CASSADTGGHRNTQYF.

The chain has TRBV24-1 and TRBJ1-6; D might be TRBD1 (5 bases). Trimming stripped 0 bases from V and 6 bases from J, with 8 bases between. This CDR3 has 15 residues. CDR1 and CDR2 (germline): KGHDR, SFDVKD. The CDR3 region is CATSDLAGTNSPLHF. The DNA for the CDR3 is TGTGCCACCAGTGATTTGGCAGGGACTAATTCACCCCTCCACTTT.

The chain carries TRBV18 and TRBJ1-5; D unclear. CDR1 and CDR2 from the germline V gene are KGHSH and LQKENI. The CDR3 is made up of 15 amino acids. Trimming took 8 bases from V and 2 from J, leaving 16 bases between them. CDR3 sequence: CASARNEGGNQPQHF. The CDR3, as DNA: TGTGCCAGCGCCCGCAATGAGGGAGGCAATCAGCCCCAGCATTTT.

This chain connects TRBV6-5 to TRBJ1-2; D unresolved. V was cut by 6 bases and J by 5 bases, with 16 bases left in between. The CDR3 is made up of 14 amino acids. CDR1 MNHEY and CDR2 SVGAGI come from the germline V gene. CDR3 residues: CASSRGPDQYGYTF. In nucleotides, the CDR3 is TGTGCCAGCAGCCGTGGGCCTGACCAATATGGCTACACCTTC.

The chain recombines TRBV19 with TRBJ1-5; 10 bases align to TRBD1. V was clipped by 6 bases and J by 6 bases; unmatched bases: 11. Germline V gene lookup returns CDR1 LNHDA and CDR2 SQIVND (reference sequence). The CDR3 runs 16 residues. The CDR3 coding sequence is TGTGCCAGTAGCGATTCCGGGACAGGGGTTTCTCAGCCCCAGCATTTT. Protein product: CASSDSGTGVSQPQHF.

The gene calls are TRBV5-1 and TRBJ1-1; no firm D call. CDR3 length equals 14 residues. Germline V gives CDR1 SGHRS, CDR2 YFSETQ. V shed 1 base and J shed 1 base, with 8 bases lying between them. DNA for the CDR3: TGCGCCAGCAGCTTGAGGGCGGAGAACACTGAAGCTTTCTTT. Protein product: CASSLRAENTEAFF.

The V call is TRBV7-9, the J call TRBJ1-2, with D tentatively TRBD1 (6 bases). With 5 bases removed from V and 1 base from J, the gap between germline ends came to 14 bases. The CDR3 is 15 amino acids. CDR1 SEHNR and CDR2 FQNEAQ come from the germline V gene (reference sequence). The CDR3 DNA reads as TGTGCCAGCAGCAATCAGACAGGACTTAACTATGGCTACACCTTC. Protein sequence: CASSNQTGLNYGYTF. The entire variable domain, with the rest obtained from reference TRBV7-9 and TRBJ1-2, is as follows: DTGVSQNPRHKITKRGQNVTFRCDPISEHNRLYWYRQTLGQGPEFLTYFQNEAQLEKSRLLSDRFSAERPKGSFSTLEIQRTEQGDSAMYLCASSNQTGLNYGYTFGSGTRLTVV.

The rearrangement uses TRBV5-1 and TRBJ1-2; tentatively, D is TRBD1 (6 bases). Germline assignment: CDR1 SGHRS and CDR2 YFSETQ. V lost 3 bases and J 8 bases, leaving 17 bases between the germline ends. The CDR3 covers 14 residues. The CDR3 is CASSSQGTTEGYTF. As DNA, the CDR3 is TGCGCCAGCAGCTCACAGGGTACGACGGAAGGCTACACCTTC.

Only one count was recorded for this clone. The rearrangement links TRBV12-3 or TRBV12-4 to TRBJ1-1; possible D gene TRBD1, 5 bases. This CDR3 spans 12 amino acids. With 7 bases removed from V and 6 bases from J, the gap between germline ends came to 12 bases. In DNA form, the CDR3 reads TGTGCCAGCACTGGGGGTACGGCTGAAGCTTTCTTT. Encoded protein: CASTGGTAEAFF.

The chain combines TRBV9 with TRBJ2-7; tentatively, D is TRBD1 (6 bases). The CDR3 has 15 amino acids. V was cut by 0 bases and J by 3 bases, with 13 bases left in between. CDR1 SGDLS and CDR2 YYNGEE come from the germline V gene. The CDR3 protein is CASSVVPTGFYEQYF. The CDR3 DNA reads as TGTGCCAGCAGCGTAGTACCCACAGGGTTCTACGAGCAGTACTTC.